Listed here are 19 T cell receptor beta chains from one sample, sequenced in a study of CD8+CD57+ T cells in acquired aplastic anemia (dated by TCRdb to the late 2010s). The instrument was an Illumina HiSeq 2000. Genomic DNA was used as template for profiling of TCR beta VDJ combinations and CDR3 sequences. TCRdb redid the processing of the public reads, applying fastp at Q25 and MiXCR, and retained in-frame beta chains. Entries are consolidated by CDR3 protein sequence, retaining the most common genes and DNA. The sample table lists around 140,000 distinct CDR3 sequences, roughly 40% of them with a count of one. Clones ranked in the top ten supply 8.4% of the sample. Sequenced material: sorted CD4+, CD8+, or CD8+CD57+ T cells (not recorded which) from PBMCs. Every receptor here comes from a human donor in good health, serving as a control.

This clonotype showed up many times. CDR3 amino acids: CASSPGASVYF. CDR3 bases: TGTGCCAGCAGTCCCGGGGCGTCAGTATATTTT. This chain joins TRBV25-1 and TRBJ2-3; D assignment may be TRBD1 or TRBD2 (5 bases each). V lost 5 bases, J lost 15 bases, and 15 bases lay in between. The CDR3 extends over 11 amino acids. The germline V gene has CDR1 MGHDK and CDR2 SYGVNS. The variable domain in full, with the rest retrieved from reference TRBV25-1 and TRBJ2-3, is EADIYQTPRYLVIGTGKKITLECSQTMGHDKMYWYQQDPGMELHLIHYSYGVNSTEKGDLSSESTVSRIRTEHFPLTLESARPSHTSQYLCASSPGASVYFGPGTRLTVL.

In its sample, this clonotype was seen once. V gene TRBV7-6 combines with J gene TRBJ2-7; TRBD1 aligns across 8 bases. Germline loops: CDR1 SGHVS, CDR2 FNYEAQ. Unmatched junction bases numbered 7, after V lost 3 bases and J lost 6 bases. The CDR3 length is 14 residues. The CDR3 DNA is TGTGCCAGCAGCTTTACTGACAGGGGCGGCGAGCAGTACTTC. It specifies CASSFTDRGGEQYF.

This clonotype was counted only a few times. The rearrangement joins TRBV3-1 to TRBJ1-2; no clear D gene. This CDR3 is built from 15 residues. Germline CDR1 and CDR2: LGHDT and YNNKEL (reference sequence). Trimming removed 2 bases from V and 3 bases from J, with 13 bases in between. This chain's CDR3 is CASSQYRRGDYGYTF. Written as DNA, the CDR3 is TGTGCCAGCAGCCAATACCGACGGGGTGACTATGGCTACACCTTC.

This clonotype showed up many times. The V call is TRBV20-1, the J call TRBJ2-7; weak D call: TRBD2 (5 bases). CDR3 length equals 10 residues. V was cut by 6 bases and J by 6 bases, with 9 bases left in between. Germline V gene lookup returns CDR1 DFQATT and CDR2 SNEGSKA (reference sequence). In DNA, the CDR3 is TGCAGTGCATCTGGAGGCGAGCAGTACTTC. It is translated as CSASGGEQYF.

The rearrangement joins TRBV6-2 or TRBV6-3 to TRBJ2-1; TRBD2 aligns across 11 bases. Trimming at V came to 0 bases and at J to 6 bases, leaving 1 base not matched to a gene. Germline V gives CDR1 MNHEY, CDR2 SVGEGT. The CDR3 spans 15 residues. CDR3 nucleotides: TGTGCCAGCAGTTACTCTAGCGGGGGGGCCAATGAGCAGTTCTTC. Encoded protein: CASSYSSGGANEQFF.

Concerning this clonotype: A much larger clone lies one base from this, so it may be a read error. CDR3 amino acids: CASRQSYMNTEAFF. Written as DNA, the CDR3 is TGTGCCAGCAGACAGAGCTACATGAACACTGAAGCTTTCTTT. The J gene is TRBJ1-1, the V gene TRBV6-1; D is uncertain. CDR3 length: 14 amino acids. Germline V CDR1 and CDR2: MNHNS, SASEGT. Deletions cut 6 bases from V and 0 bases from J, with 11 bases between.

Turning to this clonotype: Just one base apart from a much larger clone, this may be a read error. The J gene is TRBJ1-2, the V gene TRBV11-3; D is unclear. CDR3 size: 14 residues. Germline V gene sequence: CDR1 SGHNT, CDR2 YENEEA. V dropped 1 base and J dropped 5 bases, with 11 bases sitting between them. The CDR3 loop reads CASSLGGIVYGYTF. CDR3 nucleotides: TGTGCCAGCAGCTTAGGTGGGATAGTTTATGGCTACACCTTC.

A note on this clonotype: Just one base apart from a much larger clone, this may be a read error. The chain is built from TRBV5-4 and TRBJ2-1; 7 nucleotides match TRBD2. In germline, CDR1 is SGHNT, CDR2 YYREEE (reference sequence). This CDR3 has 16 residues. CDR3 nucleotide sequence: TGTGCCAGCAGCTTGGTACCGGGGGGAAGCTACAGTGAGCAGTTCTTC. Translation gives CASSLVPGGSYSEQFF.

This clonotype appeared many times. The chain joins TRBV5-1 to TRBJ2-1, with D uncertain. Germline-derived CDR1 and CDR2 are SGHRS and YFSETQ. The CDR3 has 15 residues. V dropped 7 bases and J dropped 6 bases, with 20 bases sitting between them. The CDR3 DNA follows: TGCGCCAGCGGTAGGCCCGACACCTGGTCCAATGAGCAGTTCTTC. This codes for CASGRPDTWSNEQFF.

J is TRBJ1-2 and V is TRBV15; D is perhaps TRBD1 (5 bases). Germline-derived CDR1 and CDR2 are LNHNV and YYDKDF (reference sequence). The CDR3 spans 15 residues. The ends were cut back, 0 bases at V and 4 bases at J, with 12 bases in the middle. The DNA for the CDR3 is TGTGCCACCAGCAGAGATCGGGCAGGGCGCTATGGCTACACCTTC. Amino acid sequence: CATSRDRAGRYGYTF.

The chain recombines TRBV28 with TRBJ1-5; possibly TRBD1 for D (6 bases). Looked up from germline, CDR1 is MDHEN and CDR2 is SYDVKM. V lost 5 bases and J lost 10, with 15 bases in between. This CDR3 region has 13 residues. The CDR3 coding sequence is TGTGCCAGCAGTCCTCAAACAGGGAGCCCCCAGCATTTT. Amino acids: CASSPQTGSPQHF.

The chain has TRBV30 and TRBJ2-7, with 16 bases matching TRBD2. Germline lookup yields CDR1 GTSNPN and CDR2 SVGIG (reference sequence). The CDR3 consists of 16 residues. J lost 6 bases, V lost 2 bases, and 7 bases had no gene match. The CDR3 protein is CAWSRGLAGGPGEQYF. In DNA form, the CDR3 reads TGTGCCTGGAGTAGGGGACTAGCGGGAGGGCCTGGCGAGCAGTACTTC.

The chain employs TRBV12-5 and TRBJ1-5; D unclear. Germline V lookup: CDR1 LGHNT, CDR2 FRNRAP. V was clipped by 8 bases and J by 9 bases, with 20 bases between them. The CDR3 is made up of 14 amino acids. The CDR3 is CASSPSGRQGPQHF. The CDR3 bases are TGTGCTAGTTCACCGAGTGGCAGGCAAGGGCCCCAGCATTTT. The entire variable domain, with the rest obtained from reference TRBV12-5 and TRBJ1-5, is as follows: DARVTQTPRHKVTEMGQEVTMRCQPILGHNTVFWYRQTMMQGLELLAYFRNRAPLDDSGMPKDRFSAEMPDATLATLKIQPSEPRDSAVYFCASSPSGRQGPQHFGDGTRLSIL.

The rearrangement joins TRBV5-1 to TRBJ2-5, with 11 bases identical to TRBD1. Germline loops: CDR1 SGHRS, CDR2 YFSETQ. This CDR3 has 15 amino acids. The V and J ends lost 0 bases and 4 bases, in that order; junction bases with no gene match: 2. CDR3 in amino acids: CASSLGTGGGETQYF. In DNA, the CDR3 is TGCGCCAGCAGCTTGGGGACAGGGGGCGGAGAGACCCAGTACTTC.

Worth noting for this clonotype: Possible read error: a much larger clone is one base away. V usage is TRBV6-5 and J usage is TRBJ1-2; 10 nucleotides match TRBD1. Germline assignment: CDR1 MNHEY and CDR2 SVGAGI. The CDR3 extends over 17 amino acids. V shed 8 bases, J shed 3 bases, and the junction held 15 bases outside the gene matches. CDR3 nucleotides: TGTGCCAGCGGTTCCGGACAGGGGGTGAGGCGCTACTATGGCTACACCTTC. Its protein is CASGSGQGVRRYYGYTF.

This chain connects TRBV5-1 to TRBJ1-4; D is unresolved. The V end lost 4 bases, the J end lost 7 bases, and 17 bases lay between the germline ends. There are 15 residues in the CDR3. CDR1 and CDR2 from the germline V gene are SGHRS and YFSETQ. CDR3 nucleotides: TGCGCCAGCAGCGACCGCGAGCCGGGAGGTGAAAAACTGTTTTTT. This sequence encodes CASSDREPGGEKLFF.

At least ten counts were recorded for this clonotype. This sequence joins TRBV9 and TRBJ2-7; possibly TRBD2 for D (6 bases). CDR3 length: 15 residues. Germline V gene lookup returns CDR1 SGDLS and CDR2 YYNGEE. V was shortened by 6 bases and J by 3 bases, with 19 bases between the two germline ends. The CDR3 DNA reads as TGTGCCAGCACCCGGGACGGAGGGACCTACTACGAGCAGTACTTC. Encoded protein: CASTRDGGTYYEQYF.

Details on this clonotype: One end of the junction fails to match germline, which may point to a read error. This chain uses TRBV5-1 with TRBJ2-7; D might be TRBD2 (5 bases). CDR3 length equals 15 residues. Germline loops: CDR1 SGHRS, CDR2 YFSETQ. The CDR3 sequence: CASSFHPGSNYEQYF. Here the CDR3 DNA reads TGCGCAAGCAGCTTCCACCCGGGATCAAATTACGAGCAGTACTTC.

The V gene is TRBV29-1, the J gene TRBJ2-7; D gene ambiguous. The ends were cut back, 4 bases at V and 2 bases at J, with 15 bases in the middle. Germline V gene data show CDR1 as SQVTM and CDR2 as ANQGSEA. The CDR3 loop spans 14 amino acids. CDR3 protein: CSVAPSDGPYEQYF. Here the CDR3 DNA reads TGCAGCGTTGCCCCCTCAGACGGACCCTACGAGCAGTACTTC.